This T cell receptor beta chain was retrieved from a study of cytomegalovirus exposure and HLA in healthy donors. Study overall: A later analysis reported the same platform for the 100 to 150 validation repertoires and the roughly 700 first-cohort repertoires.

TCRdb's copy holds only in-frame clones and misses some; the assay was immunoSEQ multiplex PCR. The sample has some 60,000 clones, 96% seen once; the top ten hold about 0.96%. Trimming shortened V by 7 bases and J by 7 bases, and 20 bases separated the two germline ends. Germline values: CDR1 SGDLS, CDR2 YYNGEE. The length of the CDR3 is 14 residues. Study conclusions and caveats: Rarity characterized most TCR sequences, yet some public TCRs appeared in many donors. Clusters of TCRs from the first cohort tended to co-occur in the 95 to 150 validation repertoires (as a later analysis found).

Remarks on this clone: What it binds is unknown.

The receptor's source is a man aged 18 to 29 in good health and CMV-seronegative. The V call is TRBV9, the J call TRBJ2-5; tentatively, D is TRBD2 (6 bases). Material for sequencing was PBMCs. CDR3 loop: CASSRRDQESTQYF. CDR3 in DNA: TGTGCCAGCTCCCGGCGGGATCAAGAGTCGACCCAGTACTTC.